This is a list of T cell receptor beta chains from one sample in a study of T cells expressing NK-cell markers. TCRdb reanalyzed the 5' RACE reads and collapses them to one entry per CDR3 protein, without DNA. The sample table includes more than 400,000 distinct CDR3 sequences. The sample was blood T cells: a sorted CD56 or NKG2C T cell subset, CD4+ or CD8+ T cells, or bulk PBMC T cells (not recorded which). Receptor source: a woman aged 18-70 years in good health. CDR3s include the opening cysteine and the closing phenylalanine or tryptophan.

j_call v_call cdr3_aa
TRBJ1-2 TRBV5-1 CASSLALGQSYGYTF
TRBJ2-5 TRBV5-1 CASSLEAELETQYF
TRBJ2-7 TRBV4-2 CASSPPGQDEQYF
TRBJ2-3 TRBV20-1 CSARHPIGSGGFTDTQYF
TRBJ2-5 TRBV18 CASSPRNGGHQETQYF
TRBJ1-2 TRBV7-2 CASSPMRDRGTRGYTF
TRBJ2-2 TRBV11-2 CASSLQGAANTGELFF
TRBJ1-2 TRBV18 CASSPKADRNYGYTF
TRBJ1-5 TRBV11-2 CASSVGPGTQPQHF
TRBJ2-3 TRBV5-6 CASSDSGTGPIDTDTQYF
TRBJ2-1 TRBV18 CASSPPQGSVGTGSYNEQFF
TRBJ2-3 TRBV12-3/TRBV12-4 CASSLRGAGLPDTQYF
TRBJ2-3 TRBV5-5 CASSLGLAGAGFGDTQYF
TRBJ2-5 TRBV7-8 CASSHRLAGLQETQYF
TRBJ1-1 TRBV5-1 CASSLEVSGTEAFF
TRBJ1-1 TRBV7-9 CASSTRTGPTEAFF
TRBJ2-1 TRBV6-1 CASSKTGESYNEQFF
TRBJ2-1 TRBV7-2 CASSALVGGNEQFF
TRBJ2-1 TRBV6-1 CASSVGRTYNEQFF
TRBJ2-5 TRBV7-6 CASSLIPSVEGAEETQYF
TRBJ1-3 TRBV7-2 CASSPRTGSGNTIYF
TRBJ2-1 TRBV7-3 CASSLAWDNEQFF
TRBJ2-1 TRBV7-9 CASSLSPEQFF